The 23 T cell receptor beta chains in this list originate from one sample, sequenced in a study of type 1 regulatory T cells. One entry per CDR3 protein, called by TCRdb with MiXCR from the reads. Counted here are over 90,000 distinct CDR3 sequences, roughly 31% occurring once; the ten biggest clones make up less than 2.5%. The specimen was CD4+ T cells, either the whole sample or a sorted fraction (not recorded which). Receptors originate from a human donor in good health.

This clonotype has only a few counts. The rearrangement joins TRBV7-2 to TRBJ1-1; the D is unclear. Trimming removed 5 bases at V and 3 bases at J, with 10 bases between. Germline CDR1 SGHTA, CDR2 FQGNSA. The CDR3 consists of 13 residues. This CDR3 reads CASSRRADTEAFF. CDR3 coding DNA: TGTGCCAGCAGCCGACGGGCGGACACTGAAGCTTTCTTT.

This clonotype occurred a few times. This chain joins TRBV7-7 and TRBJ2-3; TRBD2 aligns across 8 bases. The germline V gene has CDR1 SSHAT and CDR2 FNYEAQ (reference sequence). This CDR3 contains 15 residues. J was trimmed by 0 bases and V by 5 bases; bases with no gene match: 4. In DNA form, the CDR3 reads TGTGCCAGCAGCCCCGGACTAGCTAGCACAGATACGCAGTATTTT. Its protein is CASSPGLASTDTQYF.

This clonotype was seen a few times. This chain joins TRBV7-2 and TRBJ2-7, with 9 bases lining up with TRBD2. Germline V gene lookup returns CDR1 SGHTA and CDR2 FQGNSA. V gave up 2 bases and J gave up 3 bases; unmatched junction bases: 5. The CDR3 consists of 15 residues. This CDR3 is CASSLSGAGGYEQYF. The CDR3 nucleotides read TGTGCCAGCAGCTTATCGGGAGCGGGAGGCTACGAGCAGTACTTC.

This chain uses TRBV7-3 with TRBJ2-2; the D gene is possibly TRBD2 (5 bases). Germline loops: CDR1 SGHTA, CDR2 FQGTGA. Trimming pared 4 bases from V and 0 bases from J, leaving 6 bases between. The CDR3 runs to 14 residues. Here the CDR3 reads CASSWTANTGELFF. CDR3 nucleotide sequence: TGTGCCAGCAGCTGGACTGCGAACACCGGGGAGCTGTTTTTT.

The V call is TRBV5-5, the J call TRBJ2-7, with D possibly TRBD2 on 6 matching bases. This CDR3 region has 15 residues. Germline CDR1 and CDR2: SGHKS and YYEKEE (reference sequence). Trimming pared 2 bases from V and 1 base from J, leaving 13 bases between. The CDR3 sequence: CASSLAGSMSYEQYF. Written as DNA, the CDR3 is TGTGCCAGCAGCTTAGCCGGGAGTATGTCCTACGAGCAGTACTTC.

There are a few counts of this clonotype. The V gene is TRBV20-1, the J gene TRBJ1-1; 9 bases are a match to TRBD1. CDR1 and CDR2 from the germline V gene are DFQATT and SNEGSKA (reference sequence). The CDR3 consists of 15 residues. With 2 bases clipped from V and 2 bases from J, the junction kept 6 bases outside the gene matches. For the CDR3, the DNA is TGCAGTGCTAGATCATTACAGGGGGCTAACACTGAAGCTTTCTTT. Translated, it gives CSARSLQGANTEAFF.

This chain uses TRBV28 with TRBJ1-5; the D gene is possibly TRBD1 (5 bases). The germline V and J ends were trimmed by 6 bases and 3 bases, with 18 bases remaining between them. CDR1 and CDR2 (germline): MDHEN, SYDVKM. The CDR3 loop spans 16 amino acids. CDR3 in DNA: TGTGCCAGCAGAACAATACCTGGGGGGGTCAATCAGCCCCAGCATTTT. Its protein is CASRTIPGGVNQPQHF.

This clonotype was seen a few times. Here the CDR3 reads CASSSDREASGANVLTF. CDR3 in DNA: TGCGCCAGCAGCTCAGACAGGGAGGCTTCTGGGGCCAACGTCCTGACTTTC. V and J are TRBV5-1 and TRBJ2-6; maybe TRBD1 (7 bases). CDR1 is SGHRS, CDR2 YFSETQ, per germline. There are 17 residues in the CDR3. Trimming left V 3 bases short and J 1 base short, with 14 bases between. Full variable domain (remainder filled in from reference TRBV5-1 and TRBJ2-6): KAGVTQTPRYLIKTRGQQVTLSCSPISGHRSVSWYQQTPGQGLQFLFEYFSETQRNKGNFPGRFSGRQFSNSRSEMNVSTLELGDSALYLCASSSDREASGANVLTFGAGSRLTVL.

The genes are TRBV6-1 and TRBJ2-5; the D is unclear. Germline V gene lookup returns CDR1 MNHNS and CDR2 SASEGT. The V end was cut by 1 base, the J end by 4 bases, with 10 bases between. There are 14 residues in the CDR3. The DNA of the CDR3 is TGTGCCAGCAGTGAAGATAGGCGTGTAGAGACCCAGTACTTC. It codes for CASSEDRRVETQYF.

Notes on this clonotype: Sequence at one end of the junction differs from germline and may be a read error. CDR3 loop: CASSLWLAETTDMQYF. The CDR3 coding sequence is TGCGCCAGCAGCTTGTGGCTAGCGGAGACCACAGATATGCAGTATTTT. The chain recombines TRBV5-1 with TRBJ2-3; 7 bases are a match to TRBD2. Germline loops: CDR1 SGHRS, CDR2 YFSETQ. The CDR3 contains 16 residues.

The rearrangement uses TRBV4-2 and TRBJ2-2; no firm D call. The germline V gene encodes CDR1 LGHNA and CDR2 YNFKEQ. The V gene lost 0 bases and the J gene lost 2 bases, with 4 bases spanning the gap. The CDR3 contains 14 residues. DNA of the CDR3: TGTGCCAGCAGCCAAGACACTAACACCGGGGAGCTGTTTTTT. It translates to CASSQDTNTGELFF.

This sequence joins TRBV30 and TRBJ2-7, with D unresolved. V was shortened by 1 base and J by 3 bases, with 4 bases between the two germline ends. Germline CDR1 is GTSNPN and CDR2 is SVGIG (reference sequence). CDR3 size: 11 residues. In DNA, the CDR3 is TGTGCCTGGAGTGACAACTACGAGCAGTACTTC. This gives the protein CAWSDNYEQYF.

This clonotype was seen a handful of times. The genes are TRBV20-1 and TRBJ2-3; D uncertain. Germline V CDR1 and CDR2: DFQATT, SNEGSKA (reference sequence). This CDR3 spans 13 amino acids. Trimming took 3 bases from V and 2 from J, leaving 9 bases between them. CDR3 coding DNA: TGCAGTGCTAGTCTTGTAGTCACAGATACGCAGTATTTT. Translated: CSASLVVTDTQYF.

This clonotype showed up just a few times. The rearrangement uses TRBV29-1 and TRBJ2-7; 8 bases agree with TRBD1. The CDR3 has 12 residues. V lost 7 bases, J lost 4 bases, and 6 bases stayed unmatched. Germline CDR1 and CDR2: SQVTM and ANQGSEA. CDR3 in amino acids: CSALTGGYEQYF. The CDR3 nucleotides read TGCAGCGCCTTAACAGGGGGGTACGAGCAGTACTTC.

V and J are TRBV4-1 and TRBJ2-3; D is uncertain. V was pared by 3 bases and J by 6 bases, with 13 bases between. Germline V gene lookup returns CDR1 MGHRA and CDR2 YSYEKL. The CDR3 has 14 residues. The CDR3 DNA follows: TGCGCCAGCAGCCATCCCGACTTGGCGGATACGCAGTATTTT. It yields the protein CASSHPDLADTQYF.

V usage is TRBV6-6 and J usage is TRBJ2-2; D unresolved. Deletions cut 7 bases from V and 4 bases from J, with 4 bases between. CDR3 length equals 11 residues. CDR1 is MNHNY, CDR2 SVGAGI, per germline (reference sequence). The CDR3 reads CASTSTGELFF. Here the CDR3 DNA reads TGTGCCAGCACTAGCACCGGGGAGCTGTTTTTT.

The chain has TRBV11-1 and TRBJ1-1; D is perhaps TRBD1 (5 bases). Germline assignment: CDR1 SGHAT and CDR2 FQDESV (reference sequence). V lost 3 bases and J lost 4, with 18 bases in between. The CDR3 extends over 16 amino acids. The CDR3 DNA reads as TGTGCCAGCAGCTTGTATTATGAGGGGAGCAGCACTGAAGCTTTCTTT. It translates to CASSLYYEGSSTEAFF. Looking up the rest from reference TRBV11-1 and TRBJ1-1 gives the full variable domain: EAEVAQSPRYKITEKSQAVAFWCDPISGHATLYWYRQILGQGPELLVQFQDESVVDDSQLPKDRFSAERLKGVDSTLKIQPAELGDSAMYLCASSLYYEGSSTEAFFGQGTRLTVV.

The V call is TRBV12-3 or TRBV12-4, the J call TRBJ2-2, with a possible D match to TRBD1 (6 bases). The V gene lost 6 bases and the J gene lost 7 bases, with 12 bases spanning the gap. The CDR3 consists of 13 residues. Here the CDR3 reads CASRLGGVGELFF. The CDR3 nucleotides are TGTGCCAGCAGACTAGGGGGAGTCGGGGAGCTGTTTTTT.

The rearrangement uses TRBV6-1 and TRBJ2-3, with D perhaps given as TRBD1 or TRBD2 (5 bases each). CDR3 length: 13 amino acids. Germline lookup yields CDR1 MNHNS and CDR2 SASEGT. V lost 6 bases, J lost 6 bases, and 13 bases lay in between. The CDR3 loop reads CASRLLGEDTQYF. The DNA of the CDR3 is TGTGCCAGCAGGCTACTGGGGGAGGATACGCAGTATTTT.

This clonotype turned up a few times. This sequence joins TRBV20-1 and TRBJ1-1; TRBD1 aligns across 8 bases. Germline V gene data show CDR1 as DFQATT and CDR2 as SNEGSKA (reference sequence). V shed 6 bases and J 0 bases; nucleotides not matched to a gene: 12. The CDR3 is made up of 16 amino acids. CDR3: CSARGQGFRMNTEAFF. The CDR3 nucleotides are TGCAGTGCCCGCGGACAGGGATTTCGAATGAACACTGAAGCTTTCTTT.

The rearrangement links TRBV5-1 to TRBJ2-7; 9 bases fit TRBD1. The CDR3 loop spans 14 amino acids. J gave up 4 bases and V 4 bases, and 6 bases lay outside the gene matches. Germline V gene data show CDR1 as SGHRS and CDR2 as YFSETQ. This CDR3 is CASSEDRGGYEQYF. In DNA, the CDR3 is TGCGCCAGCAGCGAGGACAGGGGTGGTTACGAGCAGTACTTC.

A few counts support this clonotype. The genes are TRBV10-3 and TRBJ2-3; tentatively, D is TRBD1 or TRBD2 (5 bases each). From germline, CDR1 is ENHRY and CDR2 SYGVKD. There are 15 residues in the CDR3. Trimming took off 6 bases at V and 2 bases at J, with 15 bases between the two ends. The CDR3 sequence: CAIRARGRDTDTQYF. For the CDR3, the DNA is TGTGCCATCAGGGCCCGGGGACGGGACACAGATACGCAGTATTTT.

This clonotype was observed a single time. This chain links TRBV30 with TRBJ2-5, with a tentative D call TRBD2 (6 bases). CDR1 is GTSNPN and CDR2 is SVGIG in the germline V gene (reference sequence). The CDR3 consists of 12 residues. Trimming cost V 8 bases and J 5 bases, with 15 bases left between them. As DNA, the CDR3 is TGTGCCGCCTACGGGACTCCTGAGACCCAGTACTTC. Its translation is CAAYGTPETQYF.